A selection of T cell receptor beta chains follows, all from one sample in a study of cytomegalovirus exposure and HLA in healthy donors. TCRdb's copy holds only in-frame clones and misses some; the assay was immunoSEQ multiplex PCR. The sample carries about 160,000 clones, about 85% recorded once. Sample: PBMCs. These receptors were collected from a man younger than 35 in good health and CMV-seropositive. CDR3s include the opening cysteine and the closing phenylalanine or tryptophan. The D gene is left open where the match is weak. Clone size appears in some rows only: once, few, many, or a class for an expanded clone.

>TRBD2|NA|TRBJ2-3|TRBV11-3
CASSPGTSGGTSTDTQYF
TGTGCCAGCAGCCCTGGGACTAGCGGGGGAACTAGCACAGATACGCAGTATTTT
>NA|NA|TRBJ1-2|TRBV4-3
CASSQGTQGDGYGYTF
TGCGCCAGCAGCCAAGGGACGCAGGGTGATGGCTATGGCTACACCTTC
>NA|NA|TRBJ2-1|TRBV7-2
CASSTPAGGTYNEQFF
TGTGCCAGCAGCACTCCTGCCGGGGGTACCTACAATGAGCAGTTCTTC
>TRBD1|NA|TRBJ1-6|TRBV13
CASRQGLFSPLHF
TGTGCCAGTAGACAGGGTTTATTTTCACCCCTCCACTTT
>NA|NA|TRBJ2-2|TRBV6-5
CASSYAGVGELFF
TGTGCCAGCAGTTACGCAGGGGTGGGGGAGCTGTTTTTT
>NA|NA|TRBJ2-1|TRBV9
CASSSSGTRDLPSTYNEQFF
TGTGCCAGCAGCTCTTCCGGGACAAGGGATCTTCCTTCCACTTACAATGAGCAGTTCTTC
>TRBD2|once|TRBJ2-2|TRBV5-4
CASSSGGGAIGELFF
TGTGCCAGCAGCAGCGGCGGGGGGGCCATCGGGGAGCTGTTTTTT
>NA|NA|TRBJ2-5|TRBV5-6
CASSSGEPQETQYF
TGTGCCAGCAGCTCAGGGGAACCCCAAGAGACCCAGTACTTC
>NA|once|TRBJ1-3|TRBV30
CAWSGSRGNTIYF
TGTGCCTGGAGTGGATCTAGGGGAAACACCATATATTTT
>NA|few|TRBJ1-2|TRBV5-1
CASSLAQAGHGYTF
TGCGCCAGCAGCTTGGCCCAGGCAGGCCATGGCTACACCTTC
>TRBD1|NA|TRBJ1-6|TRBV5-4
CASSLDRGPGNSPLHF
TGTGCCAGCAGCCTAGACAGGGGGCCTGGTAATTCACCCCTCCACTTT
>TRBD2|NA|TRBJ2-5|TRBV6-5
CASSPGGEFETQYF
TGTGCCAGCAGTCCTGGGGGGGAATTTGAGACCCAGTACTTC
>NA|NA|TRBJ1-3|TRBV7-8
CASSLDRAGNTIYF
TGTGCCAGCAGCTTAGACAGGGCTGGAAACACCATATATTTT
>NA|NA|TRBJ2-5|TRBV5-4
CASSLAGSMYQETQYF
TGTGCCAGCAGCTTGGCGGGGTCCATGTACCAAGAGACCCAGTACTTC
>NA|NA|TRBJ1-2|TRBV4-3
CASSQATAYYGYTF
TGCGCCAGCAGCCAAGCGACAGCCTACTATGGCTACACCTTC
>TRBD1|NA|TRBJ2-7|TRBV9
CASSAGTGGWEQYF
TGTGCCAGCAGCGCTGGGACAGGGGGGTGGGAGCAGTACTTC
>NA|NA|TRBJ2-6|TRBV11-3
CASSSTGSGANVLTF
TGTGCCAGCAGCTCTACCGGGTCTGGGGCCAACGTCCTGACTTTC
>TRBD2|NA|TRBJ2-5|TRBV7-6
CASSSQPAGGNQETQYF
TGTGCCAGCAGCTCCCAGCCGGCGGGGGGAAACCAAGAGACCCAGTACTTC
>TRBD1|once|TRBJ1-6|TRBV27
CASSSSTGGNSPLHF
TGTGCCAGCAGTTCCTCGACAGGGGGAAATTCACCCCTCCACTTT
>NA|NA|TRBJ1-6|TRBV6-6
CASTADRMYNSPLHF
TGTGCCAGCACCGCGGACAGAATGTATAATTCACCCCTCCACTTT
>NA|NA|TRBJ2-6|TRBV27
CASSTQGPLWGGNVLTF
TGTGCCAGCAGCACACAGGGACCCCTCTGGGGCGGCAACGTCCTGACTTTC
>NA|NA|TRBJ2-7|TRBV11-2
CASSNTGLLYSYEQYF
TGTGCCAGCAGCAATACAGGGCTATTGTACTCCTACGAGCAGTACTTC
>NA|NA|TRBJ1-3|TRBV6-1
CATFSSPTIYF
TGTGCCACCTTTTCCTCTCCCACCATATATTTT
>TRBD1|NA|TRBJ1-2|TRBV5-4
CASSGGQGVWTF
TGTGCCAGCAGCGGGGGACAGGGGGTGTGGACCTTC
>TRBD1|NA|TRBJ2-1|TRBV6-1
CASRRGQGANEQFF
TGTGCCAGCAGAAGAGGACAGGGCGCCAATGAGCAGTTCTTC
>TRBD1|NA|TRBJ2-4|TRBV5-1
CASRQGIIGENIQYF
TGCGCCAGCCGACAGGGGATAATAGGGGAAAACATTCAGTACTTC
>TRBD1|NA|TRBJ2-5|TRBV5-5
CASSFQDRGMETQYF
TGTGCCAGCAGCTTTCAGGACAGGGGGATGGAGACCCAGTACTTC
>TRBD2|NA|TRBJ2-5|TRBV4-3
CASSQVMYSAGGPSDQETQYF
TGCGCCAGCAGCCAAGTCATGTACTCAGCGGGGGGGCCGTCGGACCAAGAGACCCAGTACTTC
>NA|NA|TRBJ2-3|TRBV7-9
CASSLGYRDGNRDTQYF
TGTGCCAGCAGCTTAGGATACAGGGACGGGAATAGGGATACGCAGTATTTT